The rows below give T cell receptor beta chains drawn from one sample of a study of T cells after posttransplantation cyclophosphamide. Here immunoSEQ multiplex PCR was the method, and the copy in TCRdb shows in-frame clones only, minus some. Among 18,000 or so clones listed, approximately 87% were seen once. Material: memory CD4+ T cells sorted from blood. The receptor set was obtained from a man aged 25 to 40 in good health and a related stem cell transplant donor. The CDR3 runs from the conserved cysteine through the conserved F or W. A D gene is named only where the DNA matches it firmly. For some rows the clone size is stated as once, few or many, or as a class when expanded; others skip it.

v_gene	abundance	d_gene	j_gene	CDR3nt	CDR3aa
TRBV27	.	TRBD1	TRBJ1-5	TGTGCCAGCAGTCTGGACAGGGGGCGGCAGCCCCAGCATTTT	CASSLDRGRQPQHF
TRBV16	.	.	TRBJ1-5	TGTGCCAGCAGCCCCTTCCTCCAGGGGATAGGCAATCAGCCCCAGCATTTT	CASSPFLQGIGNQPQHF
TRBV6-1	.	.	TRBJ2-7	TGTGCCAGCAGTGAAGCACAGGGCGTCCCCTACGAGCAGTACTTC	CASSEAQGVPYEQYF
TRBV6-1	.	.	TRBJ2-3	TGTGCCAGCAGTGAAACAGGTCACCGCACAGATACGCAGTATTTT	CASSETGHRTDTQYF
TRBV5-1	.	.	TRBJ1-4	TGCGCCAGCAGCCCCGGCGCGAGGGATGAAAAACTGTTTTTT	CASSPGARDEKLFF
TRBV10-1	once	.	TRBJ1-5	TGCGCCAGGAGACAGGGCAATCAGCCCCAGCATTTT	CARRQGNQPQHF
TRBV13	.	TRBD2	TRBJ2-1	TGTGCCAGCAGCCTGTGGACTAGCGGGCACAATGAGCAGTTCTTC	CASSLWTSGHNEQFF
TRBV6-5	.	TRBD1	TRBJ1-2	TGTGCCAGCAGTATCGGACAGGGTTACGGCTACACCTTC	CASSIGQGYGYTF
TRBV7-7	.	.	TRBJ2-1	TGTGCTAGCAGCTCAGGGGGCGGGGGTCCCTACAATGAGCAGTTCTTC	CASSSGGGGPYNEQFF
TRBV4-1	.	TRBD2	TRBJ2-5	TGCGCCAGCACCCGCGGGGGGCTTTTAGGGGAGACCCAGTACTTC	CASTRGGLLGETQYF
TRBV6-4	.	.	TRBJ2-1	TGTGCCAGCAGTGAACTAATCGGGGGTCGGGATGAGCAGTTCTTC	CASSELIGGRDEQFF
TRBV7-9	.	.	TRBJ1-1	TGTGCCAGCAGCTTATACCAGGGGATGGTCGTGGACACTGAAGCTTTCTTT	CASSLYQGMVVDTEAFF
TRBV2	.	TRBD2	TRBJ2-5	TGTGCCAGCAGTGAGGGGCTAGCGGGGGAAGAGACCCAGTACTTC	CASSEGLAGEETQYF
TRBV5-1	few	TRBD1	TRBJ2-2	TGCGCCAGCAGCGTGGGACAGGGTAAGACGGAGCTGTTTTTT	CASSVGQGKTELFF
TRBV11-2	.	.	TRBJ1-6	TGTGCCAGCAGCTCTTTACAGGGAACAAATTCACCCCTCCACTTT	CASSSLQGTNSPLHF
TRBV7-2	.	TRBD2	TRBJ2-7	TGTGCCAGCAGCTTAGTGGCTAGCGGGGGGGCCCTTCCGTACGAGCAGTACTTC	CASSLVASGGALPYEQYF
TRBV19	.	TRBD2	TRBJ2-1	TGTGCCAGTAGTATATCCCCCCCACTAGCGGGGGGGAGCTCCTACAATGAGCAGTTCTTC	CASSISPPLAGGSSYNEQFF
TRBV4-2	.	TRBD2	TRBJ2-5	TGTGCCAGCAGCCAAGAGGGGGCGGCTAGCGGGGTCAAAGAGACCCAGTACTTC	CASSQEGAASGVKETQYF
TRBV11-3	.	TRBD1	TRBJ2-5	TGTGCCAGCAGCTCCGGGACAGGGGGCCTGTGGACCCAGTACTTC	CASSSGTGGLWTQYF
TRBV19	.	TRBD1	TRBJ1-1	TGTGCCAGTAGCCTGACAGGGGTGAACACTGAAGCTTTCTTT	CASSLTGVNTEAFF
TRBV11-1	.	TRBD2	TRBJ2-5	TGTGCCAGCAGCTCGTATGGACTAGCGGGGGAAGAGACCCAGTACTTC	CASSSYGLAGEETQYF